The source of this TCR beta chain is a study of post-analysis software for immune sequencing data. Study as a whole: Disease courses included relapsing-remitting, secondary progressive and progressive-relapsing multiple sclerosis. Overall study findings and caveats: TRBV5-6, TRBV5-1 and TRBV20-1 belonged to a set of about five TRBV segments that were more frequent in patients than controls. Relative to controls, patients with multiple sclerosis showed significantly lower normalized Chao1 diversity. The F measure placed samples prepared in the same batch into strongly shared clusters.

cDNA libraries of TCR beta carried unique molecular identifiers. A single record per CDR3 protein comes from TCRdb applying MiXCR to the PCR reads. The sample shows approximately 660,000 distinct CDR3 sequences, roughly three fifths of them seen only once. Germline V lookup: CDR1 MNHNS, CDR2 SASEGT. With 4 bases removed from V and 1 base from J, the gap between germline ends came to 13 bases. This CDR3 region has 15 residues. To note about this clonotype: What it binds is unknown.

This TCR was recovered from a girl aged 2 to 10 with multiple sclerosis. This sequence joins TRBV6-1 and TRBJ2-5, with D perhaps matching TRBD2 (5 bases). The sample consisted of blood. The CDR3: CASSGRGGLQETQYF. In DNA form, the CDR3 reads TGTGCCAGCAGTGGTCGAGGCGGGCTCCAAGAGACCCAGTACTTC.